This T cell receptor (beta chain) was observed in a study of blood T cell repertoires in COVID-19 (dated by TCRdb to 2020 to 2021). Study-wide context: The collaborator samples originated in the United States, Italy and Spain and spanned the acute and convalescent phases of COVID-19. A de-identified subject ID, COVID-19 status, age in years and sex were almost always included in the sample metadata. Deeply sampled blood TCRbeta repertoires from subjects exposed to, actively infected with, or recovered from COVID-19 were included in the dataset. The material from the prospective study consisted of cDNA or gDNA derived from T cells, B-cell-depleted T cells, or PBMCs. Where available, HLA class I and class II types were obtained from metadata supplied by the sample provider rather than from assay-based typing. The repertoires were released in a freely available public database meant as a resource for research on the immune response to SARS-CoV-2. Samples were obtained from the ongoing ImmuneRACE study (first 160 participants) and from 1,000 to 1,500 subjects provided by 6 global collaborators. The full study reports these points: The quantity of clinical and demographic metadata differed by source and by participant and was supplied without curation.

TCRbeta CDR3 regions were amplified from genomic DNA by means of the immunoSEQ Assay, a bias-controlled multiplex PCR. On the study's bioinformatics: The number of nucleated cells in each sample was estimated from the amplification of reference gene primers within the assay. Sequence reads were collapsed and filtered to measure the absolute abundance of every unique TCRbeta CDR3 rearrangement. For each sample, productive Simpson clonality was calculated as the square root of Simpson's diversity index over productive rearrangements. TCRdb carries this immuneACCESS record with in-frame sequences only. Its versions omit some clonotypes, under half of them owing to an unresolved V gene in the studies checked, with the rest unexplained. For V, J and clone size, that table is used; D and trimming come from the DNA. The sample includes 470,000 or so clones, with about 89% observed a single time. Together, the top ten hold roughly 4.3% of the sample.

The CDR3 has 16 amino acids, counting the end cysteine and phenylalanine. Here the CDR3 DNA is all that survives: 48 bases in frame from base 1. Collaborating institutions collected whole blood in K2EDTA tubes following their own protocols. For TCRbeta analysis, collaborators shipped samples as frozen whole blood, isolated PBMCs, or DNA extracted from either of those sample types. On this clone itself: This receptor's antigen is unknown. No base qualities exist here, and no much larger clone lies one base off it.

Input material: peripheral blood. This receptor was taken from a woman under 40 with acute or convalescent COVID-19. The receptor chain draws on TRBV21-1 and TRBJ2-7; the table's TRBD1 call for D was not verified on the DNA. TRBV21-1 is classified as a pseudogene. The sequenced DNA: TGTGCCAGCGAACTCCGAGGGGGACGGCCGTCCTACGAGCAGTACTTC. It is translated as CASELRGGRPSYEQYF.